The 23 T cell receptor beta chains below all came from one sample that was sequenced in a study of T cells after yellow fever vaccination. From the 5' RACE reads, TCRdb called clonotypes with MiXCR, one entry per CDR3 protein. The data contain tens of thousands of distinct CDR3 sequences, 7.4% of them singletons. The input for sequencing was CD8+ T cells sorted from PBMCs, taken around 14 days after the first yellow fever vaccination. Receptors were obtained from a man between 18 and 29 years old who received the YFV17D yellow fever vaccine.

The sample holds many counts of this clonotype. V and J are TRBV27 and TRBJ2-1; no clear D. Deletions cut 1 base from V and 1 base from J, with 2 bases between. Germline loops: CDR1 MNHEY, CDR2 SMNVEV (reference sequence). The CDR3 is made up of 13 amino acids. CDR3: CASSLFSYNEQFF. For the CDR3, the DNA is TGTGCCAGCAGTTTATTTTCCTACAATGAGCAGTTCTTC.

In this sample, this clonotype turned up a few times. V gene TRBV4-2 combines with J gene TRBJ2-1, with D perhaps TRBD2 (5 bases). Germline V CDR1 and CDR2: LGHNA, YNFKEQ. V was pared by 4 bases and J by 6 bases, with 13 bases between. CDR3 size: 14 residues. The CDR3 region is CASSPEGRCNEQFF. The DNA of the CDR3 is TGTGCCAGCAGCCCCGAGGGCCGCTGCAATGAGCAGTTCTTC.

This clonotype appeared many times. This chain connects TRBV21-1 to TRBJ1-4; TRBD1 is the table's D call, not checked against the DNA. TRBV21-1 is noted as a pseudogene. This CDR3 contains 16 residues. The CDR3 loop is CASSKGTGKSCAKLFF. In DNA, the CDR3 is TGTGCCAGCAGCAAAGGGACAGGGAAGAGTTGCGCGAAACTGTTTTTT.

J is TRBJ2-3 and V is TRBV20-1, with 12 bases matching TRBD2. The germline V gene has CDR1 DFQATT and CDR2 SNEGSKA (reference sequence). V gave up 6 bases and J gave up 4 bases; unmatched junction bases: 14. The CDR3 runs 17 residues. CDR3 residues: CSAATSGGLGLADTQYF. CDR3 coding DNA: TGCAGTGCAGCGACTAGCGGGGGTTTAGGGCTCGCAGATACGCAGTATTTT.

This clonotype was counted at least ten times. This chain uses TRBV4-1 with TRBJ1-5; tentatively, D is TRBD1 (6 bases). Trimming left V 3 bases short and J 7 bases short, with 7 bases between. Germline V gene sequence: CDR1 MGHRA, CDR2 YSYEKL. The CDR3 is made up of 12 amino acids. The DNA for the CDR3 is TGCGCCAGCAGCCACCAGGGGCAGCCCCAGCATTTT. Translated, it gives CASSHQGQPQHF.

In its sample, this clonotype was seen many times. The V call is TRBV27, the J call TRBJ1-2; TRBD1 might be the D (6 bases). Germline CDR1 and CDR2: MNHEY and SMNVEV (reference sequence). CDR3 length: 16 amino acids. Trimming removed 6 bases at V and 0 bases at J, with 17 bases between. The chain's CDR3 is CASRINRAGANYGYTF. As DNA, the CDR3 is TGTGCCAGCAGAATAAACAGGGCTGGAGCTAACTATGGCTACACCTTC.

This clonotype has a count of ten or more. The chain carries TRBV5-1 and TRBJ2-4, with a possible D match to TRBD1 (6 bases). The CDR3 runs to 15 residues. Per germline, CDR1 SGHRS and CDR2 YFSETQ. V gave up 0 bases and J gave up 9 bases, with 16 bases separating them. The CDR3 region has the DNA TGCGCCAGCAGCTTGGAAGGCAGGGGTGACGGCATTCAGTACTTC. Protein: CASSLEGRGDGIQYF.

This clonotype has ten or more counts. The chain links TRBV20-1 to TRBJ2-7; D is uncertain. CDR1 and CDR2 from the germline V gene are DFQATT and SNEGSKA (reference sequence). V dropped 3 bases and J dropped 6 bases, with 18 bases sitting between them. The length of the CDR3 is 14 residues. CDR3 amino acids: CSARVPGVAREQYF. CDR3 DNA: TGCAGTGCTAGGGTTCCCGGTGTGGCCCGCGAGCAGTACTTC.

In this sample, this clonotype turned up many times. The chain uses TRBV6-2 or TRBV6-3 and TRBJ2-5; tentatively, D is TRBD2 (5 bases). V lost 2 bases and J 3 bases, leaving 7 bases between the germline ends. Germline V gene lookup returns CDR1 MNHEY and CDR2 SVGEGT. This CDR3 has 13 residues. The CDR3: CASSYRTEETQYF. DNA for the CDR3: TGTGCCAGCAGTTACAGGACTGAAGAGACCCAGTACTTC.

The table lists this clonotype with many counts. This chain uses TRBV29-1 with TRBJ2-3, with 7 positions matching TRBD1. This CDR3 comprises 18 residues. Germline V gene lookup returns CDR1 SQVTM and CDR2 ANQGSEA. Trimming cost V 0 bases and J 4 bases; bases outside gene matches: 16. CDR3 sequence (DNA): TGCAGCGTTGAAGATAGAACCGGGACAGAACAACCCCCAGATACGCAGTATTTT. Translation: CSVEDRTGTEQPPDTQYF.

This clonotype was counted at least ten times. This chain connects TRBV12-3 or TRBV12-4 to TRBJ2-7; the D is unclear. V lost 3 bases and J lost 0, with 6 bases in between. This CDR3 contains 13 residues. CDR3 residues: CASSFGSSYEQYV. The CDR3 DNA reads TGTGCCAGCAGTTTTGGATCCTCCTACGAGCAGTACGTC.

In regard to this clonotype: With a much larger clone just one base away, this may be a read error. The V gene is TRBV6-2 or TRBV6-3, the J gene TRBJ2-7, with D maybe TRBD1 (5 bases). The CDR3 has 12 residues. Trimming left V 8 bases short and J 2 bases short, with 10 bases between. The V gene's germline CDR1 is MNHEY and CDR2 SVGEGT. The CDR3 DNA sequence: TGTGCCAGCCTGGACACAACCTACGAGCAGTACTTC. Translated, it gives CASLDTTYEQYF.

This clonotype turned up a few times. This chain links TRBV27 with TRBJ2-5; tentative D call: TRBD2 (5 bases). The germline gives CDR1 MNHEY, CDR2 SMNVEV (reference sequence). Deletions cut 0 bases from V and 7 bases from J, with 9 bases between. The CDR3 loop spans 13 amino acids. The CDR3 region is CASSLSLAGTQYF. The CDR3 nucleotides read TGTGCCAGCAGTTTATCCCTCGCGGGGACCCAGTACTTC.

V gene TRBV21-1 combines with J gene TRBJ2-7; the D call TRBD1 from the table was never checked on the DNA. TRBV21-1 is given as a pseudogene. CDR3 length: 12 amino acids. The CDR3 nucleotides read TGTGCCAGCAGCAAGACAGGGAACGAGCAGTACGTC. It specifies CASSKTGNEQYV.

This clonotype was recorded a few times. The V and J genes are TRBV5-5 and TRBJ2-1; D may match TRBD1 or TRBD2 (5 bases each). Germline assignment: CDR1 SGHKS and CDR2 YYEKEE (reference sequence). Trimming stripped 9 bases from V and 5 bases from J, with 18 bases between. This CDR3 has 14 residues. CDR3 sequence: CAMGPEGRHNEQFF. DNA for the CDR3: TGTGCCATGGGCCCCGAGGGACGGCACAATGAGCAGTTCTTC.

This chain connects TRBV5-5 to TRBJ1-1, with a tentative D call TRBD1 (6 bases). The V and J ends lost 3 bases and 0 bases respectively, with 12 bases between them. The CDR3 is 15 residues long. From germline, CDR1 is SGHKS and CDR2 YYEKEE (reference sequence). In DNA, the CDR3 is TGTGCCAGCAGCTCCTTGGACAGCTTGAACACTGAAGCTTTCTTT. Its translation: CASSSLDSLNTEAFF.

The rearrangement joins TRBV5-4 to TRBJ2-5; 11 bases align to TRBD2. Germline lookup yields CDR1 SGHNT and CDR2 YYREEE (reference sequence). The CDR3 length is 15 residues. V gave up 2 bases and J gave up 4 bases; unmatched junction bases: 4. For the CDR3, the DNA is TGTGCCAGCAGCTTTAGCGGGGGGGCAGCAGAGACCCAGTACTTC. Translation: CASSFSGGAAETQYF.

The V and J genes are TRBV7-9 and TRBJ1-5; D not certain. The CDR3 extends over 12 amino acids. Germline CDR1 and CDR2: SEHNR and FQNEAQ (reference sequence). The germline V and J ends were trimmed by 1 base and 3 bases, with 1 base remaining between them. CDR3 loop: CASSLDNQPQHF. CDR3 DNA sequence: TGTGCCAGCAGCTTAGACAATCAGCCCCAGCATTTT.

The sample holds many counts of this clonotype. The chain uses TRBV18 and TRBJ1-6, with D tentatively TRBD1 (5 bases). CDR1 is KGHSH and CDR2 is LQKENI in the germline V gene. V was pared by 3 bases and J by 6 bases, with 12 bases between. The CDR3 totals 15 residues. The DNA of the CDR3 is TGTGCCAGCTCACCCGGGGACTCTTCTAATTCACCCCTCCACTTT. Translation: CASSPGDSSNSPLHF. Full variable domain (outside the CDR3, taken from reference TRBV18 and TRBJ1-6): NAGVMQNPRHLVRRRGQEARLRCSPMKGHSHVYWYRQLPEEGLKFMVYLQKENIIDESGMPKERFSAEFPKEGPSILRIQQVVRGDSAAYFCASSPGDSSNSPLHFGNGTRLTVT.

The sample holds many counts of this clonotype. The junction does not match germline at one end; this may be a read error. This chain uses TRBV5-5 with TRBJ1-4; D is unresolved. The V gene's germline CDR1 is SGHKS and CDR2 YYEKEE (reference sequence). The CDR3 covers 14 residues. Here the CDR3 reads CASRLGSAGEKLFF. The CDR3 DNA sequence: TGTGCCAGCAGGTTGGGCTCGGCTGGTGAAAAACTGTTTTTT. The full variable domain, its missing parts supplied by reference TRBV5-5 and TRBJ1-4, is DAGVTQSPTHLIKTRGQQVTLRCSPISGHKSVSWYQQVLGQGPQFIFQYYEKEERGRGNFPDRFSARQFPNYSSELNVNALLLGDSALYLCASRLGSAGEKLFFGSGTQLSVL.

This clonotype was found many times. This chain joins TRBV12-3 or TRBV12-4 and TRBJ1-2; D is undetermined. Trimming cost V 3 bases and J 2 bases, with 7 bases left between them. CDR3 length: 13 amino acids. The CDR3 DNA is TGTGCCAGCAGTTTCGCCGGAAACTATGGCTACACCTTC. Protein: CASSFAGNYGYTF.

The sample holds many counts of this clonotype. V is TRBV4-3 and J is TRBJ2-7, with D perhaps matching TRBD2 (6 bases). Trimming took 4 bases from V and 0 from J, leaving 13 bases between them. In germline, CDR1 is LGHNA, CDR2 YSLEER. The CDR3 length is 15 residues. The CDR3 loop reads CASSPVAGSSYEQYF. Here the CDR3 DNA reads TGCGCCAGCAGCCCAGTGGCGGGGAGCTCCTACGAGCAGTACTTC.

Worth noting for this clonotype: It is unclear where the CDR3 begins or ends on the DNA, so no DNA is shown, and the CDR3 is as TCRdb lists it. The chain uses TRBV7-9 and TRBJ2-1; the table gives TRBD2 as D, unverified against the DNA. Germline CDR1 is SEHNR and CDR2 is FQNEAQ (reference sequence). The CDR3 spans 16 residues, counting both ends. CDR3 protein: CASSPSSGPAYNEQFF.